This entry lists 21 T cell receptor beta chains sequenced from one sample in a study of beta chain features in type 1 diabetes. The investigators reverse transcribed all of the isolated RNA, so they sequenced expressed TCRB transcripts. Sequencing used immunoSEQ multiplex PCR; TCRdb keeps in-frame clones, though not all of them. This sample carries more than 350,000 clones, about 10% of them seen once, and the ten largest clones take 0.045% to 0.05%. The sequenced material came from naive CD4+ T cells from blood. Every receptor here comes from a woman in her late teens or twenties in good health.

This chain joins TRBV7-2 and TRBJ2-1; 7 positions match TRBD2. J gave up 0 bases and V 6 bases, and 2 bases lay outside the gene matches. Per germline, CDR1 SGHTA and CDR2 FQGNSA. The CDR3 covers 14 residues. CDR3 residues: CASRSSGSYNEQFF. The CDR3 DNA follows: TGTGCCAGCAGGTCTAGCGGCTCCTACAATGAGCAGTTCTTC.

In its sample, this clone was seen a few times. This rearrangement joins TRBV6-6 to TRBJ2-3, with 10 bases aligning to TRBD2. The germline gives CDR1 MNHNY, CDR2 SVGAGI (reference sequence). This CDR3 is 14 amino acids long. Trimming cost V 6 bases and J 2 bases; bases outside gene matches: 2. In nucleotides, the CDR3 is TGTGCCAGCAGACTAGCGGGACTCACAGATACGCAGTATTTT. Translation: CASRLAGLTDTQYF.

The sample holds a few counts of this clone. The V call is TRBV9, the J call TRBJ1-4; a possible D gene is TRBD1 (5 bases). Trimming stripped 0 bases from V and 7 bases from J, with 10 bases between. This CDR3 region has 14 residues. CDR1 is SGDLS and CDR2 is YYNGEE in the germline V gene. CDR3 coding DNA: TGTGCCAGCAGCGTAGAAGGGGCGGGTGAAAAACTGTTTTTT. Its protein is CASSVEGAGEKLFF.

This clone has more than one count but fewer than ten. V usage is TRBV29-1 and J usage is TRBJ1-1; D may be TRBD1 (6 bases). The germline V and J ends were trimmed by 7 bases and 11 bases, with 17 bases remaining between them. This CDR3 spans 11 amino acids. Germline assignment: CDR1 SQVTM and CDR2 ANQGSEA. The CDR3: CSARDISTAFF. CDR3 bases: TGCAGCGCTCGGGACATCTCTACTGCTTTCTTT.

J is TRBJ1-3 and V is TRBV7-2; no clear D. The germline V gene encodes CDR1 SGHTA and CDR2 FQGNSA. Trimming removed 4 bases from V and 4 bases from J, with 11 bases in between. The CDR3 loop spans 14 amino acids. Here the CDR3 reads CASSSQILGNTIYF. The CDR3 DNA reads TGTGCCAGCAGCTCACAGATCTTGGGAAACACCATATATTTT.

The chain uses TRBV11-3 and TRBJ2-7; 10 nucleotides agree with TRBD1. The junction had 6 bases not matched to a gene; V was cut back by 3 bases and J by 4 bases. Germline V gene data show CDR1 as SGHNT and CDR2 as YENEEA. The CDR3 loop spans 15 amino acids. The CDR3 bases are TGTGCCAGCAGCTTCGGGACAGGGGTAGGGTACGAGCAGTACTTC. It specifies CASSFGTGVGYEQYF.

This clone turned up a few times. The chain couples TRBV14 to TRBJ1-1; D ambiguous. Germline CDR1 reads SGHDN; CDR2 reads FVKESK. The ends were cut back, 6 bases at V and 9 bases at J, with 14 bases in the middle. There are 12 residues in the CDR3. The CDR3 DNA follows: TGTGCCAGCAGGTCGTATCAATCTAAAGCTTTCTTT. Protein product: CASRSYQSKAFF.

The chain combines TRBV28 with TRBJ2-6, with D perhaps being TRBD1 or TRBD2 (5 bases each). The CDR3 loop spans 15 amino acids. Trimming left V 6 bases short and J 4 bases short, with 13 bases between. The V gene's germline CDR1 is MDHEN and CDR2 SYDVKM. The CDR3 sequence is CASRLGTTGANVLTF. The CDR3 DNA follows: TGTGCCAGCAGACTAGGGACCACCGGGGCCAACGTCCTGACTTTC. The full variable domain, rest sourced from reference TRBV28 and TRBJ2-6, is DVKVTQSSRYLVKRTGEKVFLECVQDMDHENMFWYRQDPGLGLRLIYFSYDVKMKEKGDIPEGYSVSREKKERFSLILESASTNQTSMYLCASRLGTTGANVLTFGAGSRLTVL.

A few counts support this clone. The chain recombines TRBV6-6 with TRBJ2-3; tentative D call: TRBD1 (7 bases). Per germline, CDR1 MNHNY and CDR2 SVGAGI (reference sequence). The CDR3 extends over 13 amino acids. Trimming took off 4 bases at V and 7 bases at J, with 12 bases between the two ends. The CDR3 DNA reads TGTGCCAGCAGTTCCCAGGGGGGATATACGCAGTATTTT. Encoded protein: CASSSQGGYTQYF.

There are a few counts of this clone. The chain combines TRBV6-1 with TRBJ2-7, with 10 bases matching TRBD1. J gave up 3 bases and V 9 bases, and 8 bases lay outside the gene matches. This CDR3 region has 14 residues. Germline-derived CDR1 and CDR2 are MNHNS and SASEGT. CDR3 in DNA: TGTGCCAGTGGAACCGGGACAGGGGTCTACGAGCAGTACTTC. Amino acid sequence: CASGTGTGVYEQYF.

V and J are TRBV5-1 and TRBJ2-7; unclear D gene. V lost 5 bases and J 0 bases, leaving 9 bases between the germline ends. This CDR3 comprises 13 residues. Germline CDR1 reads SGHRS; CDR2 reads YFSETQ. The CDR3 loop is CASSEILSYEQYF. The CDR3 nucleotides read TGCGCCAGCAGTGAGATCCTCTCCTACGAGCAGTACTTC.

Only a few counts were recorded for this clone. V is TRBV5-1 and J is TRBJ2-3; possible D gene TRBD1, 6 bases. Trimming shortened V by 1 base and J by 4 bases, and 13 bases separated the two germline ends. The CDR3 covers 15 residues. Germline CDR1 reads SGHRS; CDR2 reads YFSETQ. This CDR3 is CASSLIGQPADTQYF. In DNA form, the CDR3 reads TGCGCCAGCAGCTTGATTGGACAGCCCGCAGATACGCAGTATTTT.

The chain couples TRBV27 to TRBJ2-1; D uncertain. The germline CDR1 and CDR2 sequences are MNHEY and SMNVEV (reference sequence). Between the trimmed V and J ends, which lost 6 bases and 6 bases, there was a span of 15 bases. This CDR3 spans 14 amino acids. CDR3 in amino acids: CASSEGYRSNEQFF. Written as DNA, the CDR3 is TGTGCCAGCAGCGAAGGGTACCGATCCAATGAGCAGTTCTTC.

As regards this clone: The junction departs from the called germline gene at one end, perhaps through a read error. The V call is TRBV7-7, the J call TRBJ2-5, with D perhaps TRBD1 or TRBD2 (5 bases each). CDR1 and CDR2 from the germline V gene are SSHAT and FNYEAQ (reference sequence). CDR3 length: 14 residues. The CDR3 is CASSRGTAQETQYF. The CDR3 region has the DNA TGTGCTAGCAGCCGAGGGACGGCCCAAGAGACCCAGTACTTC.

The chain carries TRBV2 and TRBJ2-7; D is ambiguous. Germline lookup yields CDR1 SNHLY and CDR2 FYNNEI. The length of the CDR3 is 12 residues. V was pared by 1 base and J by 4 bases, with 5 bases between. CDR3 DNA: TGTGCCAGCAGTGAAGGGGTGTACGAGCAGTACTTC. Protein sequence: CASSEGVYEQYF.

A few counts support this clone. V gene TRBV18 combines with J gene TRBJ2-5, with D unresolved. Trimming pared 3 bases from V and 5 bases from J, leaving 13 bases between. The CDR3 covers 14 residues. CDR1 is KGHSH, CDR2 LQKENI, per germline. CDR3 sequence reads: CASSPVGVGETQYF. Written as DNA, the CDR3 is TGTGCCAGCTCACCGGTCGGAGTCGGCGAGACCCAGTACTTC. The full variable domain, in which reference TRBV18 and TRBJ2-5 provide the parts outside the CDR3, is NAGVMQNPRHLVRRRGQEARLRCSPMKGHSHVYWYRQLPEEGLKFMVYLQKENIIDESGMPKERFSAEFPKEGPSILRIQQVVRGDSAAYFCASSPVGVGETQYFGPGTRLLVL.

The table lists this clone with a few counts. The chain couples TRBV15 to TRBJ2-3; D gene uncertain. The CDR3 spans 14 residues. Between the trimmed V and J ends, which lost 3 bases and 2 bases, there was a span of 9 bases. Germline-derived CDR1 and CDR2 are LNHNV and YYDKDF (reference sequence). The CDR3 bases are TGTGCCACCAGCAGTATGGAGACCACAGATACGCAGTATTTT. Residues: CATSSMETTDTQYF.

This clone was counted only a few times. This rearrangement joins TRBV11-2 to TRBJ2-2; D gene uncertain. CDR1 is SGHAT and CDR2 is FQNNGV in the germline V gene. The CDR3 is made up of 13 amino acids. The V and J ends lost 1 base and 7 bases respectively, with 7 bases between them. The CDR3 nucleotides are TGTGCCAGCAGCTTAGTCTGGGGCGGGGAGCTGTTTTTT. Translation gives CASSLVWGGELFF.

Many counts were recorded for this clone. The chain is built from TRBV15 and TRBJ2-1; D ambiguous. Germline V lookup: CDR1 LNHNV, CDR2 YYDKDF (reference sequence). V lost 2 bases and J lost 5, with 13 bases in between. The CDR3 sequence is 15 residues long. The CDR3 loop is CATSRRIRTDNEQFF. The DNA of the CDR3 is TGTGCCACCAGCAGACGGATTCGGACGGACAATGAGCAGTTCTTC. Full variable domain (remainder filled in from reference TRBV15 and TRBJ2-1): DAMVIQNPRYQVTQFGKPVTLSCSQTLNHNVMYWYQQKSSQAPKLLFHYYDKDFNNEADTPDNFQSRRPNTSFCFLDIRSPGLGDTAMYLCATSRRIRTDNEQFFGPGTRLTVL.

The chain links TRBV15 to TRBJ1-2; D remains ambiguous. Germline loops: CDR1 LNHNV, CDR2 YYDKDF (reference sequence). The germline V and J ends were trimmed by 5 bases and 1 base, with 8 bases remaining between them. The CDR3 runs 13 residues. The CDR3 nucleotides read TGTGCCACCAGCTACGATTATAACTATGGCTACACCTTC. Amino acids: CATSYDYNYGYTF. The full variable domain, rest sourced from reference TRBV15 and TRBJ1-2, is DAMVIQNPRYQVTQFGKPVTLSCSQTLNHNVMYWYQQKSSQAPKLLFHYYDKDFNNEADTPDNFQSRRPNTSFCFLDIRSPGLGDTAMYLCATSYDYNYGYTFGSGTRLTVV.

This rearrangement joins TRBV29-1 to TRBJ2-1, with TRBD1 as a possible D gene (7 bases). The V gene lost 0 bases and the J gene lost 2 bases, with 17 bases spanning the gap. The CDR3 loop spans 17 amino acids. Germline CDR1 and CDR2: SQVTM and ANQGSEA. In DNA form, the CDR3 reads TGCAGCGTTGAAGATCTTCCAGACAGGGAGGCCTACAATGAGCAGTTCTTC. This gives the protein CSVEDLPDREAYNEQFF.